Below, one T cell receptor beta chain is given with its context. Its target is unknown. This sample was included in a study of T cells in localized non-small cell lung cancer. Study-wide results and caveats: Adjacent uninvolved lung had the highest clonality, suggesting focused antigen responses. There were a median roughly 61 of the top 100 tumor clones appearing in adjacent lung. A single tumor region was sequenced, leaving heterogeneity possible. Higher T cell density in the blood was associated with longer overall survival, whereas higher adjacent-lung clonality associated with shorter survival.

The repertoire was sequenced with immunoSEQ multiplex PCR; TCRdb's copy has only in-frame clones and lacks some. The sample yields 100,000 to 150,000 clones, around 92% seen once. The CDR3 runs to 15 residues. Germline CDR1 reads LNHDA; CDR2 reads SQIVND (reference sequence). V shed 1 base, J shed 1 base, and the junction held 4 bases outside the gene matches. The chain carries TRBV19 and TRBJ2-7, with 7 bases that match TRBD2. Material: peripheral blood, obtained before any cancer treatment. This sequence originates from a female donor over 55 with stage I lung adenocarcinoma. The chain's CDR3 is CASSIVGSGSYEQYF. CDR3 DNA sequence: TGTGCCAGTAGTATAGTGGGTAGCGGGTCCTACGAGCAGTACTTC.